The 22 T cell receptor beta chains in this list originate from one sample, sequenced in a study of chemoradiotherapy in HPV16-positive cancers. Sequencing used immunoSEQ multiplex PCR; TCRdb keeps in-frame clones, though not all of them. The table lists 25,000 to 30,000 clones, roughly 93% of them singletons, with roughly 18% in the top ten. The starting material was blood, obtained from a patient who underwent chemoradiotherapy. The receptors were sampled from a human donor with HPV-associated anogenital cancer.

This clone was seen a few times. The chain joins TRBV6-5 to TRBJ2-7; weak D call: TRBD1 (6 bases). Germline values: CDR1 MNHEY, CDR2 SVGAGI. Trimming left V 5 bases short and J 6 bases short, with 11 bases between. CDR3 length equals 12 residues. The CDR3 bases are TGTGCCAGCAGTGCACAAGGGGGCGAGCAGTACTTC. It codes for CASSAQGGEQYF.

V and J are TRBV18 and TRBJ2-1, with 14 bases matching TRBD2. With 5 bases clipped from V and 7 bases from J, the junction kept 7 bases outside the gene matches. CDR3 size: 16 residues. The V gene's germline CDR1 is KGHSH and CDR2 LQKENI. The CDR3 coding sequence is TGTGCCAGCTCAAGGGAGGGACTAGCGGGAGTAAATGAGCAGTTCTTC. It yields the protein CASSREGLAGVNEQFF.

The genes are TRBV6-1 and TRBJ1-1; unclear D gene. Germline V gives CDR1 MNHNS, CDR2 SASEGT. The CDR3 extends over 15 amino acids. Trimming took off 10 bases at V and 2 bases at J, with 20 bases between the two ends. Written as DNA, the CDR3 is TGTGCCACCCTTTTCCGACCAAGGGCTAACACTGAAGCTTTCTTT. Protein product: CATLFRPRANTEAFF.

V usage is TRBV5-8 and J usage is TRBJ2-7; a weak D match, TRBD1 (5 bases). Germline lookup yields CDR1 SGHTS and CDR2 YDEGEE. This CDR3 has 13 residues. V gave up 2 bases and J gave up 6 bases, with 12 bases separating them. CDR3 sequence (DNA): TGTGCCAGCAGCTTCCTCAGGGAAGGCGAGCAGTACTTC. This codes for CASSFLREGEQYF.

The chain carries TRBV5-1 and TRBJ2-7, with D perhaps matching TRBD2 (6 bases). Between the trimmed V and J ends, which lost 3 bases and 3 bases, there was a span of 16 bases. CDR1 and CDR2 (germline): SGHRS, YFSETQ. The CDR3 contains 15 residues. CDR3 sequence reads: CASSWDLPQLYEQYF. The CDR3 DNA sequence: TGCGCCAGCAGCTGGGACTTACCCCAACTCTACGAGCAGTACTTC.

This clone is a singleton in its sample. The rearrangement links TRBV7-7 to TRBJ2-7; 7 nucleotides agree with TRBD1. The J segment lost 3 bases and the V segment lost 1 base, leaving 6 bases of the junction unmatched. Germline CDR1 is SSHAT and CDR2 is FNYEAQ (reference sequence). There are 15 residues in the CDR3. The CDR3: CASSLEDRANYEQYF. The CDR3 DNA sequence: TGTGCCAGCAGCTTAGAAGACAGGGCGAACTACGAGCAGTACTTC.

V gene TRBV6-5 combines with J gene TRBJ2-7; TRBD1 might be the D (6 bases). Deletions cut 4 bases from V and 3 bases from J, with 13 bases between. This CDR3 contains 14 residues. Germline V CDR1 and CDR2: MNHEY, SVGAGI. CDR3: CASSSSTGNYEQYF. The CDR3 coding sequence is TGTGCCAGCAGTTCCTCGACAGGTAACTACGAGCAGTACTTC.

The CDR3 region is CASSPDQSSPLHF. In nucleotides, the CDR3 is TGTGCCAGCTCACCAGACCAGAGTTCACCCCTCCACTTT. The chain uses TRBV18 and TRBJ1-6, with no clear D. V shed 2 bases and J shed 9 bases, with 8 bases lying between them. Germline assignment: CDR1 KGHSH and CDR2 LQKENI. This CDR3 spans 13 amino acids. Using reference TRBV18 and TRBJ1-6 for the parts outside the CDR3, the full variable domain is NAGVMQNPRHLVRRRGQEARLRCSPMKGHSHVYWYRQLPEEGLKFMVYLQKENIIDESGMPKERFSAEFPKEGPSILRIQQVVRGDSAAYFCASSPDQSSPLHFGNGTRLTVT.

The J gene is TRBJ1-1, the V gene TRBV6-6, with 9 bases lining up with TRBD1. The germline V gene has CDR1 MNHNY and CDR2 SVGAGI (reference sequence). J lost 6 bases, V lost 4 bases, and 12 bases had no gene match. This CDR3 is built from 16 residues. CDR3 bases: TGTGCCAGCAGTTTTGATCCGGGACAGGGAAGGGCTGAAGCTTTCTTT. Amino acids: CASSFDPGQGRAEAFF.

The genes are TRBV7-9 and TRBJ2-3; 7 nucleotides agree with TRBD2. The germline CDR1 and CDR2 sequences are SEHNR and FQNEAQ (reference sequence). J was trimmed by 0 bases and V by 4 bases; bases with no gene match: 4. The CDR3 runs to 15 residues. The CDR3 nucleotides read TGTGCCAGCAGCTCGCCCGGGGGGAGCACAGATACGCAGTATTTT. This encodes CASSSPGGSTDTQYF.

In this sample, this clone turned up once. V gene TRBV18 combines with J gene TRBJ2-1, with TRBD1 as a possible D gene (6 bases). CDR3 size: 14 residues. Deletions cut 0 bases from V and 8 bases from J, with 11 bases between. Germline assignment: CDR1 KGHSH and CDR2 LQKENI. The DNA of the CDR3 is TGTGCCAGCTCACCACCGGACAGATGGGATGAGCAGTTCTTC. Translating gives CASSPPDRWDEQFF. Full variable domain (missing parts from reference TRBV18 and TRBJ2-1): NAGVMQNPRHLVRRRGQEARLRCSPMKGHSHVYWYRQLPEEGLKFMVYLQKENIIDESGMPKERFSAEFPKEGPSILRIQQVVRGDSAAYFCASSPPDRWDEQFFGPGTRLTVL.

J is TRBJ2-5 and V is TRBV7-3, with a weak D call TRBD1 (8 bases). Germline V gene sequence: CDR1 SGHTA, CDR2 FQGTGA. The CDR3 spans 15 residues. V lost 5 bases and J lost 5, with 18 bases in between. CDR3: CASSASRGREETQYF. The DNA for the CDR3 is TGTGCCAGCAGCGCGAGCAGGGGGCGGGAGGAGACCCAGTACTTC.

CDR3 residues: CASSLDRVSANTGELFF. The CDR3 DNA reads as TGTGCCAGCAGCTTAGATCGGGTCAGCGCGAACACCGGGGAGCTGTTTTTT. The chain has TRBV11-2 and TRBJ2-2; D ambiguous. V was trimmed by 0 bases and J by 0 bases, leaving 11 bases between them. The germline V gene has CDR1 SGHAT and CDR2 FQNNGV. The CDR3 loop spans 17 amino acids.

As regards this clone: One junction end disagrees with the germline gene, perhaps due to a read error. The chain joins TRBV5-1 to TRBJ1-4, with a possible D match to TRBD1 (6 bases). The CDR3 is made up of 14 amino acids. Germline V gene sequence: CDR1 SGHRS, CDR2 YFSETQ. The CDR3 nucleotides are TGCGCCAGCAGCTTGGCCAGGGGTAATCAAAAACTGTTTTTT. As protein: CASSLARGNQKLFF.

The chain has TRBV9 and TRBJ2-5, with a weak D call TRBD2 (5 bases). This CDR3 has 14 amino acids. Germline V CDR1 and CDR2: SGDLS, YYNGEE. V lost 0 bases and J 5 bases, leaving 11 bases between the germline ends. CDR3 in DNA: TGTGCCAGCAGCGTAGCCGGGGTACGGGAGACCCAGTACTTC. Translation: CASSVAGVRETQYF.

This clone has just a few counts. The chain joins TRBV7-2 to TRBJ1-5; possible D gene TRBD1, 6 bases. The germline CDR1 and CDR2 sequences are SGHTA and FQGNSA. CDR3 length equals 14 residues. Trimming took off 5 bases at V and 7 bases at J, with 15 bases between the two ends. The DNA for the CDR3 is TGTGCCAGCAGCCTCAAAACAGGGATGCAGCCCCAGCATTTT. Protein product: CASSLKTGMQPQHF.

This clone has a single count. This chain joins TRBV28 and TRBJ2-1, with 11 bases identical to TRBD2. V trimming: 3 bases; J trimming: 4 bases; junction bases outside the gene matches: 2. The V gene's germline CDR1 is MDHEN and CDR2 SYDVKM. The CDR3 is 15 amino acids. The CDR3 DNA reads TGTGCCAGCAGTTTGTCTAGCGGGGGGTACAATGAGCAGTTCTTC. This sequence encodes CASSLSSGGYNEQFF.

This chain joins TRBV28 and TRBJ1-3; D may be TRBD1 (6 bases). V was trimmed by 3 bases and J by 3 bases, leaving 15 bases between them. The germline gives CDR1 MDHEN, CDR2 SYDVKM. CDR3 length: 16 amino acids. The CDR3 loop reads CASSFRGGVSGNTIYF. The CDR3 bases are TGTGCCAGCAGTTTTCGGGGGGGCGTCAGTGGAAACACCATATATTTT.

This clone was counted only a few times. V is TRBV14 and J is TRBJ1-2; D remains unclear. Germline values: CDR1 SGHDN, CDR2 FVKESK. This CDR3 has 12 residues. V lost 0 bases, J lost 8 bases, and 7 bases lay in between. The chain's CDR3 is CASSQESGGYTF. The DNA of the CDR3 is TGTGCCAGCAGCCAAGAATCAGGAGGCTACACCTTC.

This clone appeared once. CDR3 in amino acids: CASSLGGSGNTEAFF. CDR3 nucleotides: TGCGCCAGCAGCTTGGGGGGCTCGGGGAACACTGAAGCTTTCTTT. The chain couples TRBV5-1 to TRBJ1-1; D possibly corresponds to TRBD1 (5 bases). V was clipped by 0 bases and J by 1 base, with 10 bases between them. The germline CDR1 and CDR2 sequences are SGHRS and YFSETQ. The CDR3 is made up of 15 amino acids. Variable domain in full (rest from reference TRBV5-1 and TRBJ1-1): KAGVTQTPRYLIKTRGQQVTLSCSPISGHRSVSWYQQTPGQGLQFLFEYFSETQRNKGNFPGRFSGRQFSNSRSEMNVSTLELGDSALYLCASSLGGSGNTEAFFGQGTRLTVV.

V is TRBV2 and J is TRBJ2-5, with a possible D match to TRBD1 (5 bases). The germline CDR1 and CDR2 sequences are SNHLY and FYNNEI. V lost 5 bases to trimming and J lost 5 bases, with 12 bases between them. CDR3 length: 13 amino acids. The CDR3 spells CASSTQGGETQYF. The CDR3 DNA follows: TGTGCCAGCAGTACCCAGGGTGGTGAGACCCAGTACTTC.

The rearrangement uses TRBV4-2 and TRBJ2-1; D may be TRBD1 or TRBD2 (5 bases each). CDR1 and CDR2 from the germline V gene are LGHNA and YNFKEQ. V dropped 2 bases and J dropped 4 bases, with 15 bases sitting between them. The CDR3 sequence is 16 residues long. In DNA form, the CDR3 reads TGTGCCAGCAGCCAACGTGGGACCGATCTATACAATGAGCAGTTCTTC. Protein: CASSQRGTDLYNEQFF.